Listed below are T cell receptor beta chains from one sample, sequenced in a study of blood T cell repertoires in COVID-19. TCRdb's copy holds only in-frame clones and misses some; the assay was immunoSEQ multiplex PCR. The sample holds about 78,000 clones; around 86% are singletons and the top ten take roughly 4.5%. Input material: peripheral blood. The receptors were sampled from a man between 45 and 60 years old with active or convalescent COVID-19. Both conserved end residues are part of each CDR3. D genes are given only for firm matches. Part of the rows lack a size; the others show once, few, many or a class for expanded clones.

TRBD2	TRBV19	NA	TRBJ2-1	TGTGCCAGTAGTATAGAGACTAGCGGGATTTACAATGAGCAGTTCTTC	CASSIETSGIYNEQFF
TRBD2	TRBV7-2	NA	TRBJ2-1	TGTGCCAGCAGCTCCACTAGCGGAAATATCTACAATGAGCAGTTCTTC	CASSSTSGNIYNEQFF
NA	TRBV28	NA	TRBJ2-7	TGTGCCAGCAGTTTGCCCCAGATCCGCTACGAGCAGTACTTC	CASSLPQIRYEQYF
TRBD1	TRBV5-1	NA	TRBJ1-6	TGCGCCAGCAGCTTTGAGGGGGCAAGCTCACCCCTCCACTTT	CASSFEGASSPLHF
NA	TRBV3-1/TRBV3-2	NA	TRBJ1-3	TGTGCCAGCAGCCAAGAAGGGAGGGAAGGAAACACCATATATTTT	CASSQEGREGNTIYF
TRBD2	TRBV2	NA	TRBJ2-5	TGTGCCAGCAGTGTGACACTAGCGGGGGGGCAAGAGACCCAGTACTTC	CASSVTLAGGQETQYF
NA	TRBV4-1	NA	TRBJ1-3	TGCGCCAGCAGCCAAGAGGGGGCCAGCCTCGGAAACACCATATATTTT	CASSQEGASLGNTIYF
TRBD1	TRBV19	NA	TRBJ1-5	TGTGCCAGTAGTACCCACAGGGACAGGGGGCGAGCTCGGGATCAGCCCCAGCATTTT	CASSTHRDRGRARDQPQHF
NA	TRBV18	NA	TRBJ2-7	TGTGCCAGCTCACCCCTACAGGGTAGTAACGAGCAGTACTTC	CASSPLQGSNEQYF
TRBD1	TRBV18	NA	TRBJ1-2	TGTGCCAGCTCACCACTGGGACAGGGAACCACCTTC	CASSPLGQGTTF
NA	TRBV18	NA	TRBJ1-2	TGTGCCAGCTCCCAACAGGGAATTGCCTATGGCTACACCTTC	CASSQQGIAYGYTF
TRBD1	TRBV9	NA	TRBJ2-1	TGTGCCAGCAGCGTAGCTACAGGGGGCTACAATGAGCAGTTCTTC	CASSVATGGYNEQFF
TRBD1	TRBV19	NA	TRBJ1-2	TGTGCCAGTAGTATCGGACAGGGGAATGGCTACACCTTC	CASSIGQGNGYTF
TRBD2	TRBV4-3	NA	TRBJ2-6	TGCGCCAGCAGCCAAGAAGGGACTAGCGGGGACACTGGGGCCAACGTCCTGACTTTC	CASSQEGTSGDTGANVLTF
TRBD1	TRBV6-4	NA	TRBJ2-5	TGTGCCAGCAACGACAGGGGGCCTGAGACCCAGTACTTC	CASNDRGPETQYF
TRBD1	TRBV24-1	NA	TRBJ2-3	TGTGCCACCAGTAGGGGACAGGGAGCGTGGGCAGATACGCAGTATTTT	CATSRGQGAWADTQYF
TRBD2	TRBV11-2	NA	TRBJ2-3	TGTGCCAGCAGCTTAGTAGCGGGGAAGAGAACAGATACGCAGTATTTT	CASSLVAGKRTDTQYF
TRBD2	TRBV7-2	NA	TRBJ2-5	TGTGCCAGCAGCTCCGGAGAGACTAGCGGGCAAGAGACCCAGTACTTC	CASSSGETSGQETQYF
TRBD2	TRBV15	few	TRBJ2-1	TGTGCCACCAGCACGGGGACTAGCGGGGGGGGTGAGCAGTTCTTC	CATSTGTSGGGEQFF
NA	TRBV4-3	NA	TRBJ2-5	TGCGCCAGCAGCCAAGAAGGCGGTCAAGAGACCCAGTACTTC	CASSQEGGQETQYF
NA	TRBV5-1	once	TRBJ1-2	TGCGCCAGCAGCTCGCGGCACGAGGGGGACTATGGCTACACCTTC	CASSSRHEGDYGYTF
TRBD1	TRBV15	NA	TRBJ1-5	TGTGCCACCAGCAGAGCGACAGGGGGCGGACGGCAGCCCCAGCATTTT	CATSRATGGGRQPQHF
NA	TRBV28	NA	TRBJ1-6	TGTGCCAGCACCCCGGGGGGGCTTAATTCACCCTTCCACTTT	CASTPGGLNSPFHF
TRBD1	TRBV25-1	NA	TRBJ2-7	TGTGCCAGCAGTGAAAAGGTACAGGGGTACTCCTACGAGCAGTACTTC	CASSEKVQGYSYEQYF
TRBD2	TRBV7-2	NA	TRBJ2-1	TGTGCCAGCAGCTGGCTAGCGGGGGCTGGCAATGAGCAGTTCTTC	CASSWLAGAGNEQFF
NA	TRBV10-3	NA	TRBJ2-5	TGTGCCATCAGTGAGTCCGGAGGGAGGAGAAAAGAGACCCAGTACTTC	CAISESGGRRKETQYF
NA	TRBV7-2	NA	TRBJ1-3	TGTGCCAGCAGCCCGAGGCCCCATGAAGGAAACACCATATATTTT	CASSPRPHEGNTIYF
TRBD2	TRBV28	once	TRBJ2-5	TGTGCCAGCAGTTCCAGCGGGGGTAAACAAGAGACCCAGTACTTC	CASSSSGGKQETQYF
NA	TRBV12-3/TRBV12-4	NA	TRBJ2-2	TGTGCCAGCAGGGGACTGGGCACCGGGGAGCTGTTTTTT	CASRGLGTGELFF
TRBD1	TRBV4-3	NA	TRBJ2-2	TGCGCCAGCAGCCAAGATTGGACAGGGGGCGCGTACAACACCGGGGAGCTGTTTTTT	CASSQDWTGGAYNTGELFF
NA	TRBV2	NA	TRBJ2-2	TGTGCCAGCACCCCGATGAGCGTATCGAACACCGGGGAGCTGTTTTTT	CASTPMSVSNTGELFF
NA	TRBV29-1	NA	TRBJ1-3	TGCAGCGTTGAGCCCAGCTCTGGAAACACCATATATTTT	CSVEPSSGNTIYF
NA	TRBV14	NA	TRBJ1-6	TGTGCCAGCAGCGGGCCGAATTCACCCCTCCACTTT	CASSGPNSPLHF
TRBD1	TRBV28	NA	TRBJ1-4	TGTGCCAGCAGTCTATCGACAGGGTTTAAGGAAAAACTGTTTTTT	CASSLSTGFKEKLFF
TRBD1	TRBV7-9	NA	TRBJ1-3	TGTGCCAGCAGCTTGGGGTACGACAGGGGCGGAAACACCATATATTTT	CASSLGYDRGGNTIYF
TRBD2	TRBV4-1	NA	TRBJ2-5	TGCGCCAGCAGCCAAGTTGCGGCGGGGGGCCGCCAAGAGACCCAGTACTTC	CASSQVAAGGRQETQYF
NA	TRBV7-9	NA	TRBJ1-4	TGTGCCAGCAGCGCAACAGGGTCGACTAATGAAAAACTGTTTTTT	CASSATGSTNEKLFF
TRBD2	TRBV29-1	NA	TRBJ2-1	TGCAGCACCGTAGCGGGGGGGTACAATGAGCAGTTCTTC	CSTVAGGYNEQFF
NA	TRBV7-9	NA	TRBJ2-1	TGTGCCAGCAGCTTCGCCAGCAATGAGCAGTTCTTC	CASSFASNEQFF
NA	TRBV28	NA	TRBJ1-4	TGTGCCAGCAGTTTATCAACGGCAGGGGAGGGGGAAAAACTGTTTTTT	CASSLSTAGEGEKLFF
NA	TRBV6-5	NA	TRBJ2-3	TGTGCCAGCAGTTACGGACAGGGAGGGACAGATACGCAGTATTTT	CASSYGQGGTDTQYF
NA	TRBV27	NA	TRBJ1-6	TGTGCCAGCAGAGACTTGGGAGGGGGTGGTAATTCACCCCTCCACTTT	CASRDLGGGGNSPLHF
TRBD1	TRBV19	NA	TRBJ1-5	TGTGCCAGTACCACTGACAGGGTAGGTATTGATGGCAATCAGCCCCAGCATTTT	CASTTDRVGIDGNQPQHF
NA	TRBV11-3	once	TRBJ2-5	TGTGCCAGCAGCCCCCCTAAGGAGACCCAGTACTTC	CASSPPKETQYF
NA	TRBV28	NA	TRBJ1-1	TGTGCCAGCCTGACCGCGGTCACTGAAGCTTTCTTT	CASLTAVTEAFF
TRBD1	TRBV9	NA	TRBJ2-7	TGTGCCAGCAGCAAAGGACAGGGGACCTACGAGCAGTACTTC	CASSKGQGTYEQYF
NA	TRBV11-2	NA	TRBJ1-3	TGTGCCAGCAGCCCACTCAGGGGATCTGGAAACACCATATATTTT	CASSPLRGSGNTIYF